This T cell receptor (beta chain) was captured by sequencing in a study of T cell responses to AZD1222 COVID-19 vaccine. V was trimmed by 0 bases and J by 4 bases, leaving 16 bases between them. Germline V gene sequence: CDR1 SGHTA, CDR2 FQGTGA. The length of the CDR3 is 17 residues. The repertoire was sequenced with immunoSEQ multiplex PCR; TCRdb's copy has only in-frame clones and lacks some. The repertoire consists of roughly 100,000 clones, with around nine tenths occurring once and the leading ten covering around 3.1%. The TCR sequence derives from an adult in good health. The sample here was peripheral blood, taken on day 0 of AZD1222 vaccination. The chain couples TRBV7-3 to TRBJ1-3; perhaps TRBD1 as D (5 bases). CDR3 sequence reads: CASSLTGTSGSGNTIYF. The CDR3 DNA is TGTGCCAGCAGCTTAACGGGGACCAGTGGGTCGGGAAACACCATATATTTT.